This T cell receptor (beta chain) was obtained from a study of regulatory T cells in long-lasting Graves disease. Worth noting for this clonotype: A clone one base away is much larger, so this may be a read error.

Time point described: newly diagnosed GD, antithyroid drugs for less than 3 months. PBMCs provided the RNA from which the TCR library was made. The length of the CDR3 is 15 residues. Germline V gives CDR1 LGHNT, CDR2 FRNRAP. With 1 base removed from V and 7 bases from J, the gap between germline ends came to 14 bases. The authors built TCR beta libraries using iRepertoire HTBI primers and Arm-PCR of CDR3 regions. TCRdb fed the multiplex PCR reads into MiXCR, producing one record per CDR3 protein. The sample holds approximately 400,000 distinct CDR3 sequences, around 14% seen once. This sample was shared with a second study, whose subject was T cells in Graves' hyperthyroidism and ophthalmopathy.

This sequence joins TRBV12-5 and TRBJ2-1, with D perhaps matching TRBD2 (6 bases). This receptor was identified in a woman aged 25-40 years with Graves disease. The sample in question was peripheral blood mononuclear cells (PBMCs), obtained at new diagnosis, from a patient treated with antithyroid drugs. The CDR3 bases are TGTGCTAGTGGTTTGGATCTAGCGATGAAGAATGAGCAGTTCTTC. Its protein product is CASGLDLAMKNEQFF.